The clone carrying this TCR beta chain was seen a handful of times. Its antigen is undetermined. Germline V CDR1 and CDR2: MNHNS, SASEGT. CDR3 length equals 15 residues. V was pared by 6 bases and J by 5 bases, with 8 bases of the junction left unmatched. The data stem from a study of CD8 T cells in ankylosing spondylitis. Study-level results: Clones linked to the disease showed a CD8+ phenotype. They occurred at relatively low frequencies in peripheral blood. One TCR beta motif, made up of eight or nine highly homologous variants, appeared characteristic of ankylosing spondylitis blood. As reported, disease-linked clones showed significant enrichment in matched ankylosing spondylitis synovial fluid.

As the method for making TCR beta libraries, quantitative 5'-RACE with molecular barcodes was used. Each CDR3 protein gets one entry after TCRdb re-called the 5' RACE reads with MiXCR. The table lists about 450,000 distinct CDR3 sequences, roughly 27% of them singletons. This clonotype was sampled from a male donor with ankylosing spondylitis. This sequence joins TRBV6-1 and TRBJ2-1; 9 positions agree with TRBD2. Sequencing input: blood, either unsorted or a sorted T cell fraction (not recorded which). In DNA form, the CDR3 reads TGTGCCAGCAGCCCGGGGGTAGCGGGAGACAATGAGCAGTTCTTC. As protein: CASSPGVAGDNEQFF.